This entry lists 28 T cell receptor beta chains sequenced from one sample in a study of PD-1 and CTLA-4 blockade in melanoma. The table came from immunoSEQ multiplex PCR; TCRdb's copy has only in-frame clones and leaves some out. Of 25,000 to 35,000 clones in the sample, roughly nine tenths were seen once. Sequences were derived from CD8+ T cells from peripheral blood, sampled before anti-PD-1 treatment. The receptors were gathered from a human donor with melanoma.

The chain joins TRBV29-1 to TRBJ1-1; 7 positions agree with TRBD1. Looked up from germline, CDR1 is SQVTM and CDR2 is ANQGSEA. The CDR3 sequence is 14 residues long. The J segment lost 4 bases and the V segment lost 2 bases, leaving 7 bases of the junction unmatched. CDR3 sequence reads: CSVERPGGLTEAFF. The CDR3 DNA follows: TGCAGCGTTGAACGGCCAGGGGGTCTCACTGAAGCTTTCTTT.

The chain uses TRBV2 and TRBJ1-6; 7 nucleotides match TRBD1. The CDR3 sequence is 15 residues long. V was pared by 1 base and J by 9 bases, with 6 bases of the junction left unmatched. Germline values: CDR1 SNHLY, CDR2 FYNNEI. This chain's CDR3 is CASSEGGQYRSPLHF. The CDR3 DNA reads as TGTGCCAGCAGTGAAGGGGGACAGTATCGTTCACCCCTCCACTTT.

The V gene is TRBV10-1, the J gene TRBJ1-1; D may be TRBD1 (6 bases). Between the trimmed V and J ends, which lost 0 bases and 11 bases, there was a span of 16 bases. The CDR3 has 14 amino acids. Germline CDR1 is WNHNN and CDR2 is SYGVQD (reference sequence). Here the CDR3 DNA reads TGCGCCAGCAGTGAGTCGCCGCAGGGGAGTAGCGCTTTCTTT. It specifies CASSESPQGSSAFF.

In its sample, this clone was seen a few times. This chain uses TRBV11-2 with TRBJ1-1; the D gene is possibly TRBD1 (6 bases). The CDR3 loop spans 15 amino acids. Germline V gives CDR1 SGHAT, CDR2 FQNNGV. V gave up 1 base and J gave up 0 bases, with 9 bases separating them. The CDR3 DNA reads as TGTGCCAGCAGCTTAGCAGGGGCCCTGAACACTGAAGCTTTCTTT. Residues: CASSLAGALNTEAFF.

The rearrangement joins TRBV2 to TRBJ1-1, with 7 bases matching TRBD1. Losses at the gene ends were 11 bases for V and 6 bases for J; bases not matched to a gene: 6. The germline V gene encodes CDR1 SNHLY and CDR2 FYNNEI. CDR3 size: 11 residues. The chain's CDR3 is CAQVRGSEAFF. CDR3 nucleotide sequence: TGTGCCCAAGTCAGGGGGTCTGAAGCTTTCTTT.

The genes are TRBV27 and TRBJ1-5; perhaps TRBD1 as D (5 bases). Trimming removed 8 bases at V and 1 base at J, with 9 bases between. The CDR3 spans 13 residues. From germline, CDR1 is MNHEY and CDR2 SMNVEV (reference sequence). CDR3 residues: CASSWDSNQPQHF. DNA for the CDR3: TGTGCCAGCTCCTGGGACAGCAATCAGCCCCAGCATTTT.

The chain employs TRBV6-1 and TRBJ1-1, with 9 bases that match TRBD1. The germline gives CDR1 MNHNS, CDR2 SASEGT. The CDR3 is 17 residues long. V trimming: 4 bases; J trimming: 6 bases; junction bases outside the gene matches: 15. CDR3 bases: TGTGCCAGCAGTGGCCGGGACAGGGTTTTCTTCATGGCTGAAGCTTTCTTT. It specifies CASSGRDRVFFMAEAFF.

V usage is TRBV3-1 (or the pseudogene TRBV3-2) and J usage is TRBJ2-7; no clear D. Per the germline V gene, CDR1 is LGHDT and CDR2 is YNNKEL (reference sequence). V was trimmed by 1 base and J by 1 base, leaving 14 bases between them. CDR3 length: 16 residues. CDR3 residues: CASSQATQTSSYEQYF. CDR3 DNA: TGTGCCAGCAGCCAAGCGACCCAAACGTCTTCCTACGAGCAGTACTTC.

The chain combines TRBV23-1 with TRBJ1-2, with a tentative D call TRBD1 (6 bases). TRBV23-1 qualifies as an ORF whose function is uncertain. Trimming cost V 5 bases and J 12 bases, with 25 bases left between them. The CDR3 is made up of 15 amino acids. CDR3 sequence (DNA): TGCGCCAGCAGTTCTGGAGGGGGGGGCCACGAAGGGGACACCTTC. Its protein is CASSSGGGGHEGDTF.

V is TRBV9 and J is TRBJ1-1; maybe TRBD1 (5 bases). The germline V gene has CDR1 SGDLS and CDR2 YYNGEE. Trimming took off 4 bases at V and 8 bases at J, with 15 bases between the two ends. The CDR3 runs to 13 residues. The CDR3 here is CASSLAGTEEAFF. The CDR3, as DNA: TGTGCCAGCAGCCTTGCCGGGACGGAAGAAGCTTTCTTT.

The rearrangement joins TRBV2 to TRBJ2-4, with D uncertain. V lost 2 bases to trimming and J lost 2 bases, with 4 bases between them. Germline V lookup: CDR1 SNHLY, CDR2 FYNNEI. This CDR3 has 13 residues. In nucleotides, the CDR3 is TGTGCCAGCAGTGAAAACTCCAAAAACATTCAGTACTTC. Its protein is CASSENSKNIQYF.

This clone showed up just once. The chain employs TRBV2 and TRBJ2-5; a possible D gene is TRBD2 (6 bases). CDR3 length equals 15 residues. Germline V CDR1 and CDR2: SNHLY, FYNNEI. Trimming removed 7 bases from V and 3 bases from J, with 18 bases in between. CDR3: CASTRLEGWEETQYF. CDR3 in DNA: TGTGCCAGCACAAGGTTGGAGGGTTGGGAAGAGACCCAGTACTTC.

V and J are TRBV27 and TRBJ2-7, with D perhaps TRBD1 (6 bases). Trimming took off 4 bases at V and 2 bases at J, with 18 bases between the two ends. This CDR3 is built from 16 residues. CDR1 is MNHEY and CDR2 is SMNVEV in the germline V gene (reference sequence). For the CDR3, the DNA is TGTGCCAGCAGTTCTCCGGAAAAAGGGACACCCTACGAGCAGTACTTC. Translation: CASSSPEKGTPYEQYF.

This clone has only one observation. The chain employs TRBV7-8 and TRBJ2-5; the match to TRBD2 covers 14 bases. The CDR3 extends over 20 amino acids. V shed 5 bases and J 1 base; nucleotides not matched to a gene: 15. CDR1 is SGHVS and CDR2 is FQNEAQ in the germline V gene. CDR3 in amino acids: CASSSIPTSGRALGQETQYF. The CDR3 DNA reads TGTGCCAGCAGCAGTATTCCGACTAGCGGGAGGGCCCTCGGCCAAGAGACCCAGTACTTC. Filled out from reference TRBV7-8 and TRBJ2-5, the complete variable domain reads GAGVSQSPRYKVAKRGQDVALRCDPISGHVSLFWYQQALGQGPEFLTYFQNEAQLDKSGLPSDRFFAERPEGSVSTLKIQRTQQEDSAVYLCASSSIPTSGRALGQETQYFGPGTRLLVL.

The chain combines TRBV9 with TRBJ1-1; D remains ambiguous. V was trimmed by 4 bases and J by 0 bases, leaving 13 bases between them. CDR1 and CDR2 (germline): SGDLS, YYNGEE. The CDR3 runs 15 residues. CDR3: CASSTRGSMNTEAFF. CDR3 nucleotide sequence: TGTGCCAGCAGCACCCGAGGGTCAATGAACACTGAAGCTTTCTTT.

The chain couples TRBV27 to TRBJ2-7; tentative D call: TRBD1 (5 bases). V dropped 5 bases and J dropped 2 bases, with 10 bases sitting between them. This CDR3 spans 13 amino acids. In germline, CDR1 is MNHEY, CDR2 SMNVEV (reference sequence). CDR3 DNA sequence: TGTGCCAGCAGTCTTGACAGAACCTACGAGCAGTACTTC. This encodes CASSLDRTYEQYF.

V is TRBV4-1 and J is TRBJ2-3; TRBD2 matches at 7 bases. V lost 0 bases, J lost 3 bases, and 9 bases stayed unmatched. The CDR3 is 17 residues long. Germline lookup yields CDR1 MGHRA and CDR2 YSYEKL. The DNA of the CDR3 is TGCGCCAGCAGCCAAGATCCCCTAGCGGACTGGACAGATACGCAGTATTTT. It specifies CASSQDPLADWTDTQYF.

The V and J genes are TRBV2 and TRBJ2-7, with 9 bases that match TRBD1. CDR1 is SNHLY and CDR2 is FYNNEI in the germline V gene. This CDR3 comprises 16 residues. The trim removed 6 bases at V and 1 base at J, leaving 10 bases unmatched. The CDR3: CASSLHRDRVSYEQYF. CDR3 DNA: TGTGCCAGCAGCCTCCACCGGGACAGGGTATCCTACGAGCAGTACTTC.

The chain links TRBV5-8 to TRBJ1-1; D is uncertain. The CDR3 runs 13 residues. CDR1 and CDR2 from the germline V gene are SGHTS and YDEGEE. V lost 2 bases and J lost 5, with 10 bases in between. The CDR3 region is CASSFMGWTEAFF. DNA of the CDR3: TGTGCCAGCAGCTTTATGGGCTGGACTGAAGCTTTCTTT.

This clone appeared once. The gene calls are TRBV27 and TRBJ2-5, with 12 bases matching TRBD2. The CDR3 runs 15 residues. V dropped 7 bases and J dropped 3; count of bases not matched to a gene: 6. The germline V gene has CDR1 MNHEY and CDR2 SMNVEV (reference sequence). The CDR3 DNA is TGTGCCAGCAAAAAGGCTAGCGGGAGGGAAGAGACCCAGTACTTC. Its translation is CASKKASGREETQYF.

The V gene is TRBV2, the J gene TRBJ1-3; TRBD1 aligns across 12 bases. The length of the CDR3 is 14 residues. The germline gives CDR1 SNHLY, CDR2 FYNNEI. Losses at the gene ends were 6 bases for V and 9 bases for J; bases not matched to a gene: 6. The CDR3 loop reads CASSGTGGGGTIYF. As DNA, the CDR3 is TGTGCCAGCAGCGGGACAGGGGGCGGTGGCACCATATATTTT.

V usage is TRBV10-1 and J usage is TRBJ1-1; 10 nucleotides line up with TRBD1. In germline, CDR1 is WNHNN, CDR2 SYGVQD (reference sequence). The CDR3 extends over 16 amino acids. The junction had 7 bases not matched to a gene; V was cut back by 1 base and J by 5 bases. The DNA for the CDR3 is TGCGCCAGCAGTGAGTGGGGGACAGGGGAGGTGACTGAAGCTTTCTTT. The encoded protein is CASSEWGTGEVTEAFF.

The V call is TRBV2, the J call TRBJ2-7; D may be TRBD1 (6 bases). The V gene's germline CDR1 is SNHLY and CDR2 FYNNEI. The ends were cut back, 2 bases at V and 0 bases at J, with 14 bases in the middle. The CDR3 totals 16 residues. CDR3 in amino acids: CASSESGANLSYEQYF. DNA for the CDR3: TGTGCCAGCAGTGAATCAGGGGCGAACCTCTCCTACGAGCAGTACTTC. The full variable domain, its missing parts supplied by reference TRBV2 and TRBJ2-7, is EPEVTQTPSHQVTQMGQEVILRCVPISNHLYFYWYRQILGQKVEFLVSFYNNEISEKSEIFDDQFSVERPDGSNFTLKIRSTKLEDSAMYFCASSESGANLSYEQYFGPGTRLTVT.

This rearrangement joins TRBV5-4 to TRBJ2-3, with D perhaps matching TRBD1 (6 bases). The germline V gene has CDR1 SGHNT and CDR2 YYREEE (reference sequence). The ends were cut back, 4 bases at V and 3 bases at J, with 12 bases in the middle. This CDR3 spans 14 amino acids. The CDR3 nucleotides read TGTGCCAGCAGCCCGGACAGTAGAACAGATACGCAGTATTTT. Protein product: CASSPDSRTDTQYF.

The V call is TRBV3-1 (or the pseudogene TRBV3-2), the J call TRBJ1-2; D might be TRBD1 (5 bases). Germline-derived CDR1 and CDR2 are LGHDT and YNNKEL (reference sequence). The V end was cut by 1 base, the J end by 6 bases, with 9 bases between. CDR3 size: 13 residues. In nucleotides, the CDR3 is TGTGCCAGCAGCCAAGGAATAGGGGATGGCTACACCTTC. It yields the protein CASSQGIGDGYTF.

This clone was observed a few times. The rearrangement uses TRBV27 and TRBJ1-5, with D uncertain. The ends were cut back, 2 bases at V and 3 bases at J, with 5 bases in the middle. Per the germline V gene, CDR1 is MNHEY and CDR2 is SMNVEV (reference sequence). The CDR3 is 13 residues long. The CDR3 loop is CASSLGVNQPQHF. In DNA form, the CDR3 reads TGTGCCAGCAGTTTAGGAGTCAATCAGCCCCAGCATTTT.

V is TRBV2 and J is TRBJ1-2; D is uncertain. This CDR3 region has 13 residues. CDR1 and CDR2 from the germline V gene are SNHLY and FYNNEI. V was cut by 1 base and J by 9 bases, with 12 bases left in between. In DNA form, the CDR3 reads TGTGCCAGCAGTGAAGGGGCAGTCTTGCGCTACACCTTC. Translating it yields CASSEGAVLRYTF. The entire variable domain, with the rest obtained from reference TRBV2 and TRBJ1-2, is as follows: EPEVTQTPSHQVTQMGQEVILRCVPISNHLYFYWYRQILGQKVEFLVSFYNNEISEKSEIFDDQFSVERPDGSNFTLKIRSTKLEDSAMYFCASSEGAVLRYTFGSGTRLTVV.

DNA for the CDR3: TGTGCCACCAGTGAGTCCGGGATCTCCTACGAGCAGTACTTC. Translation gives CATSESGISYEQYF. This sequence joins TRBV24-1 and TRBJ2-7; tentatively, D is TRBD2 (5 bases). The CDR3 runs 14 residues. V was pared by 4 bases and J by 0 bases, with 9 bases between. CDR1 KGHDR and CDR2 SFDVKD come from the germline V gene.